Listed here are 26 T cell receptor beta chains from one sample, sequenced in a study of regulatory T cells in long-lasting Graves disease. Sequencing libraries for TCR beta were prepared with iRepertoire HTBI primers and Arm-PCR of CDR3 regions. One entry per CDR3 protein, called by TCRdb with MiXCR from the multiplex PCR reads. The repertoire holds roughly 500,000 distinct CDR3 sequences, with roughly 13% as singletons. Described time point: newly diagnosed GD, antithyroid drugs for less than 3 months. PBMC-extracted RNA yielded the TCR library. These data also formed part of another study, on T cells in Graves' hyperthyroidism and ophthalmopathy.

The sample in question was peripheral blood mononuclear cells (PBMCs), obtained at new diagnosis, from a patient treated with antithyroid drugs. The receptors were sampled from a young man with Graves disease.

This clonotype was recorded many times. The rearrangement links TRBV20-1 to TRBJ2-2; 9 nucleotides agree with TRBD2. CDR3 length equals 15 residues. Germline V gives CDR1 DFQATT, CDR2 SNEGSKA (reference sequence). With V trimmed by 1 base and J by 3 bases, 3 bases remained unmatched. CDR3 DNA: TGCAGTGCTAGAGTGCGGGAGGGATACACCGGGGAGCTGTTTTTT. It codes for CSARVREGYTGELFF.

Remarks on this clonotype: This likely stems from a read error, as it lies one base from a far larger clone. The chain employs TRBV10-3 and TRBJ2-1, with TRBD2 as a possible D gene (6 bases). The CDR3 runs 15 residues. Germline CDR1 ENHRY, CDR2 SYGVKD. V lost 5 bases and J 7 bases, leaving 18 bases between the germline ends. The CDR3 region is CAISFGGNRWNEQFF. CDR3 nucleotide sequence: TGTGCCATCAGTTTCGGCGGGAATAGGTGGAATGAGCAGTTCTTC.

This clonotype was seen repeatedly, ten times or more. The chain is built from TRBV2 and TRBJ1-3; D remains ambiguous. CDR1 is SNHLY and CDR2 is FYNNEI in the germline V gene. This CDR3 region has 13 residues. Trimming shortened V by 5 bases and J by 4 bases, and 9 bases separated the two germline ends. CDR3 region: CASSKDPGNTIYF. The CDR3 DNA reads TGTGCCAGCAGTAAGGACCCCGGAAACACCATATATTTT.

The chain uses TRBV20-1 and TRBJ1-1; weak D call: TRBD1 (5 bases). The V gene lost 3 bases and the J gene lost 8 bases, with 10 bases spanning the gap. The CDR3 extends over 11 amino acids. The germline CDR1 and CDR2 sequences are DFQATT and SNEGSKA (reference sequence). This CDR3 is CSASPEGEAFF. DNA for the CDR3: TGCAGTGCTAGTCCTGAGGGGGAAGCTTTCTTT.

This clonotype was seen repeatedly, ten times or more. CDR3 protein: CATSSPRQSYEQYF. CDR3 in DNA: TGTGCCACCAGTTCCCCCCGACAGAGCTACGAGCAGTACTTC. V gene TRBV24-1 combines with J gene TRBJ2-7; a weak D match, TRBD1 (5 bases). This CDR3 has 14 amino acids. Germline V CDR1 and CDR2: KGHDR, SFDVKD. V lost 6 bases, J lost 3 bases, and 14 bases lay in between.

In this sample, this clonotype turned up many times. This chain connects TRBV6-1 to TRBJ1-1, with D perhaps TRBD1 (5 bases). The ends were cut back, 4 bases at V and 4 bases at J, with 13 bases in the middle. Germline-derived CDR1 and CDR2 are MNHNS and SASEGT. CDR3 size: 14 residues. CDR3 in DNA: TGTGCCAGCAGTGTTCGAGGCGGGGGCACTGAAGCTTTCTTT. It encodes CASSVRGGGTEAFF.

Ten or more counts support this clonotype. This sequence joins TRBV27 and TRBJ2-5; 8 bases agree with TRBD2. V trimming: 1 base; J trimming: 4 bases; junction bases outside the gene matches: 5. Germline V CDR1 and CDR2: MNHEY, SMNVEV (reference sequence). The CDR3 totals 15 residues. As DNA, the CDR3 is TGTGCCAGCAGTTTATTAGCGGGACAATCAGAGACCCAGTACTTC. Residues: CASSLLAGQSETQYF.

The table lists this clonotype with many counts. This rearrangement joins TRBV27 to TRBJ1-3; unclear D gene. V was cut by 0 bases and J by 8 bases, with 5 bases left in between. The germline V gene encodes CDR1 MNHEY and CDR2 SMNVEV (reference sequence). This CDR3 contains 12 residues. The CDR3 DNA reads TGTGCCAGCAGTTTATCAGGTTACACCATATATTTT. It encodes CASSLSGYTIYF.

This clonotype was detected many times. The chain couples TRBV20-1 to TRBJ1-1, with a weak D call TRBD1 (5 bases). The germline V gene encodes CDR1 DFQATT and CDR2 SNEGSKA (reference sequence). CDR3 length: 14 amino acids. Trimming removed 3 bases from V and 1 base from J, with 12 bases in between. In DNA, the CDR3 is TGCAGTGCTAGTCCGGGGACGCAGAACACTGAAGCTTTCTTT. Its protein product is CSASPGTQNTEAFF.

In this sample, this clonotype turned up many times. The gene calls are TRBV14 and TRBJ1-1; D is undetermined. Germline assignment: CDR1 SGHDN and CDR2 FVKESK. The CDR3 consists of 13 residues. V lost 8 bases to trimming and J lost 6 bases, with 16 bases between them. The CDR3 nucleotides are TGTGCCAGCTTAACCTCCGGCATGGCTGAAGCTTTCTTT. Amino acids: CASLTSGMAEAFF.

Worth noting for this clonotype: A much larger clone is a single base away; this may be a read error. The CDR3 spells CASSHIAEDEQFF. Here the CDR3 DNA reads TGTGCCAGCAGCCATATAGCGGAAGATGAGCAGTTCTTC. The V and J genes are TRBV14 and TRBJ2-1; weak D call: TRBD2 (6 bases). The CDR3 totals 13 residues. Trimming pared 3 bases from V and 8 bases from J, leaving 11 bases between. Per germline, CDR1 SGHDN and CDR2 FVKESK.

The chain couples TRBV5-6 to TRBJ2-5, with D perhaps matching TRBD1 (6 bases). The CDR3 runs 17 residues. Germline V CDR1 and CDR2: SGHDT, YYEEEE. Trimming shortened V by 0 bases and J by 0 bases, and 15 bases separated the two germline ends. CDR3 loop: CASSLEVGAGDQETQYF. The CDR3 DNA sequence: TGTGCCAGCAGCTTGGAGGTAGGGGCAGGGGACCAAGAGACCCAGTACTTC.

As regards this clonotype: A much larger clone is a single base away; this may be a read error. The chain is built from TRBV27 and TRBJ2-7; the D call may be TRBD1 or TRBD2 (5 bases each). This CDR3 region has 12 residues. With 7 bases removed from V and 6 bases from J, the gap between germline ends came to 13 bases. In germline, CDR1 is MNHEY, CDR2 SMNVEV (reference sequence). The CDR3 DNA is TGTGCCAGCAAGGCCTGGGGACCCGAGCAGTACTTC. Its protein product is CASKAWGPEQYF.

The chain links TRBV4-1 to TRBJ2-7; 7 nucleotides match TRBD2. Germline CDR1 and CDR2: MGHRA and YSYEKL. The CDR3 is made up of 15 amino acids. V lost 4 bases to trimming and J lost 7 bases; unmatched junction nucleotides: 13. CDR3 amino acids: CASSLAGSLVGEQYF. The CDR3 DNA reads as TGCGCCAGCAGCCTAGCGGGCAGCCTTGTCGGAGAGCAGTACTTC.

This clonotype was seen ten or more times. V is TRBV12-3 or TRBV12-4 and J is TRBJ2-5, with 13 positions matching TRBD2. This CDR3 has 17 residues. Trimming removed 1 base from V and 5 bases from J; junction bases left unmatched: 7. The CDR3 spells CASSLGTSGSGGETQYF. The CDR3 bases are TGTGCCAGCAGTTTAGGGACTAGCGGGAGTGGCGGGGAGACCCAGTACTTC.

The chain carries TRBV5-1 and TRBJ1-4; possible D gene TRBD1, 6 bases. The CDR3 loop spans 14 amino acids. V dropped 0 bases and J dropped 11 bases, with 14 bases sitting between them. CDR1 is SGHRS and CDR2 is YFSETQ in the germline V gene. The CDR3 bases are TGCGCCAGCAGCTTGGAAGGGGGACGGGGGAAACTGTTTTTT. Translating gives CASSLEGGRGKLFF.

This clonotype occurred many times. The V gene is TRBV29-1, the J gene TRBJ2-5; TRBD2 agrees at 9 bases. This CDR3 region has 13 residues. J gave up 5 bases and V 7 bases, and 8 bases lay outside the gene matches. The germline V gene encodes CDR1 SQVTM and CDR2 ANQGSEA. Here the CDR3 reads CSGSGSVRETQYF. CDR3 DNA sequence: TGCAGCGGTAGCGGGAGCGTACGGGAGACCCAGTACTTC.

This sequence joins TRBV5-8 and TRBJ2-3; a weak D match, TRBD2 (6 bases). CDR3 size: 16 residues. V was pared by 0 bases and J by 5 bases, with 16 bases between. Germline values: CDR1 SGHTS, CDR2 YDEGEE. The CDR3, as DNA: TGTGCCAGCAGCTTGGGTTCGGTGGGAGGCGGAGATACGCAGTATTTT. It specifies CASSLGSVGGGDTQYF.

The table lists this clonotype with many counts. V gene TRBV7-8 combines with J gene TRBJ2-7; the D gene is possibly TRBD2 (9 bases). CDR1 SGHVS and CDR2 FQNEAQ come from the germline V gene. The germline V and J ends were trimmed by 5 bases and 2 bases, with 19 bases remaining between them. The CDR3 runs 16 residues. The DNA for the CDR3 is TGTGCCAGCAGCCCAGGGGGCAGCGGGAGGACCTACGAGCAGTACTTC. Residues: CASSPGGSGRTYEQYF.

The chain's CDR3 is CASKRDSNSQPQHF. DNA of the CDR3: TGTGCCAGCAAAAGAGACAGTAACAGTCAGCCCCAGCATTTT. The chain combines TRBV27 with TRBJ1-5, with D tentatively TRBD1 (5 bases). Trimming cost V 7 bases and J 6 bases, with 16 bases left between them. CDR1 and CDR2 from the germline V gene are MNHEY and SMNVEV (reference sequence). CDR3 length: 14 residues.

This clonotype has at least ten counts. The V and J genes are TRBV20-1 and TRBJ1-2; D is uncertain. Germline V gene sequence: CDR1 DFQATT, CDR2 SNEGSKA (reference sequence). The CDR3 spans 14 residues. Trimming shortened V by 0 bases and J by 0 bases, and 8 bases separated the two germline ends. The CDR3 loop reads CSAREPGPNYGYTF. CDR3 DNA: TGCAGTGCTAGAGAGCCAGGACCTAACTATGGCTACACCTTC.

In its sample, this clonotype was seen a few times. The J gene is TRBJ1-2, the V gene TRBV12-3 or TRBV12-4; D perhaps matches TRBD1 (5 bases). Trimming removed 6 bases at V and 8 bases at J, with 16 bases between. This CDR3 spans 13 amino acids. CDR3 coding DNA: TGTGCCAGCAGCCAGCCGGGGCCTGCCGGCTACACCTTC. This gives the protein CASSQPGPAGYTF.

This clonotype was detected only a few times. The CDR3 nucleotides read TGCAGCGTTCCCTCCGGCGGCCCAGCCAAAAACATTCAGTACTTC. It encodes CSVPSGGPAKNIQYF. The chain employs TRBV29-1 and TRBJ2-4; D is unresolved. This CDR3 contains 15 residues. CDR1 and CDR2 from the germline V gene are SQVTM and ANQGSEA. Trimming removed 5 bases at V and 0 bases at J, with 14 bases between.

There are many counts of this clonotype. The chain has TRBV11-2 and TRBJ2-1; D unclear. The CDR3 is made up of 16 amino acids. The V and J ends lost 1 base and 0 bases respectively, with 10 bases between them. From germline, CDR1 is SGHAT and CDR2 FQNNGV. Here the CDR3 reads CASSLARSLSYNEQFF. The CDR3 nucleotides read TGTGCCAGCAGCTTAGCTCGCTCACTCTCCTACAATGAGCAGTTCTTC.

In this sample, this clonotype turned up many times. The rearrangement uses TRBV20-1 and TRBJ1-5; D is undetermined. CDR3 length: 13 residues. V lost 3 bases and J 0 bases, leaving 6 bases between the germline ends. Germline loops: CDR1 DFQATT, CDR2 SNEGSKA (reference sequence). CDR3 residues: CSARQASNQPQHF. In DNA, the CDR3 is TGCAGTGCTAGGCAGGCTAGCAATCAGCCCCAGCATTTT.

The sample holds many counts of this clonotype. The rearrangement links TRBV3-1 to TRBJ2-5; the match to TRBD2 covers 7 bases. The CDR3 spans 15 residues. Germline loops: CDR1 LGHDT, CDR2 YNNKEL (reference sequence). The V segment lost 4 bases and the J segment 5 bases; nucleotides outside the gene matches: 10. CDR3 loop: CASSPLQRETETQYF. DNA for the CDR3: TGTGCCAGCAGCCCACTACAGCGGGAAACGGAGACCCAGTACTTC.